These T cell receptor beta chains were read from a single sample in a study of shared clonotypes between healthy human individuals. TCRdb's table, derived via immunoSEQ multiplex PCR, lists solely in-frame clones and lacks some. The sample contains some 490,000 clones, approximately 84% of which appear only once. The source material was PBMCs. Every receptor here comes from a woman aged 35 to 49 in good health. Some clones in this sample may be carry-over from other donors' samples. Both conserved end residues are part of each CDR3. The D gene is left open where the match is weak. Only some rows state a clone size, as once, few, many or a class for expanded clones.

V gene: TRBV25-1
clone size: -
D gene: TRBD2
J gene: TRBJ2-1
CDR3 DNA: TGTGCCAGCAGTGGCCAGACTAGCGGGAGGGCCGGTTACAATGAGCAGTTCTTC
CDR3 protein: CASSGQTSGRAGYNEQFF

V gene: TRBV6-6
clone size: -
D gene: TRBD1
J gene: TRBJ1-3
CDR3 DNA: TGTGCCAGCAGTTACCCTCCCGACAGGGCTGGAAACACCATATATTTT
CDR3 protein: CASSYPPDRAGNTIYF

V gene: TRBV25-1
clone size: -
D gene: TRBD2
J gene: TRBJ2-7
CDR3 DNA: TGTGCCAGCAGTAACGGACTAGCGCACTCCTACGAGCAGTACTTC
CDR3 protein: CASSNGLAHSYEQYF

V gene: TRBV10-3
clone size: -
D gene: TRBD2
J gene: TRBJ2-3
CDR3 DNA: TGTGCCATCAGCCTTGGGACTAGCGGGAGACTATCCACAGATACGCAGTATTTT
CDR3 protein: CAISLGTSGRLSTDTQYF

V gene: TRBV28
clone size: few
D gene: TRBD1
J gene: TRBJ2-1
CDR3 DNA: TGTGCCAGCAGTTCACTCGACAGGGCGGCCTACAATGAGCAGTTCTTC
CDR3 protein: CASSSLDRAAYNEQFF

V gene: TRBV15
clone size: -
D gene: -
J gene: TRBJ2-7
CDR3 DNA: TGTGCCACCAGCGACCAAGAGGTCAGGGGCCTCCCCGGCGAGCAGTACTTC
CDR3 protein: CATSDQEVRGLPGEQYF

V gene: TRBV29-1
clone size: -
D gene: TRBD1
J gene: TRBJ2-7
CDR3 DNA: TGCAGCGTTGATTTGGGACAGGGGACCTACGAGCAGTACTTC
CDR3 protein: CSVDLGQGTYEQYF

V gene: TRBV5-6
clone size: many
D gene: TRBD2
J gene: TRBJ2-2
CDR3 DNA: TGTGCCAGCAGTCGTAGGGACCAGGGACTAAACACCGGGGAGCTGTTTTTT
CDR3 protein: CASSRRDQGLNTGELFF

V gene: TRBV5-1
clone size: -
D gene: TRBD1
J gene: TRBJ2-3
CDR3 DNA: TGCGCCAACAGCCCATACAGGGGGCGGGGATCAGATACGCAGTATTTT
CDR3 protein: CANSPYRGRGSDTQYF

V gene: TRBV7-9
clone size: -
D gene: -
J gene: TRBJ2-5
CDR3 DNA: TGTGCCAGCAGCTCCATCTCCCCCGGGGAGACCCAGTACTTC
CDR3 protein: CASSSISPGETQYF

V gene: TRBV19
clone size: -
D gene: TRBD2
J gene: TRBJ2-2
CDR3 DNA: TGTGCCAGTAGTATTCATCGGGGAGGGCCTGGCGGGGAGCTGTTTTTT
CDR3 protein: CASSIHRGGPGGELFF

V gene: TRBV4-1
clone size: once
D gene: -
J gene: TRBJ2-5
CDR3 DNA: TGCGCCAGCACCCCACAGTTCCTAGGAGAGACCCAGTACTTC
CDR3 protein: CASTPQFLGETQYF

V gene: TRBV7-2
clone size: once
D gene: -
J gene: TRBJ1-2
CDR3 DNA: TGTGCCAGCAGCTTAAGAACAGCTAACTATGGCTACACCTTC
CDR3 protein: CASSLRTANYGYTF

V gene: TRBV5-1
clone size: -
D gene: -
J gene: TRBJ1-3
CDR3 DNA: TGCGCCAGCAGCTTGGTTGGGAACTCTGGAAACACCATATATTTT
CDR3 protein: CASSLVGNSGNTIYF

V gene: TRBV28
clone size: many
D gene: -
J gene: TRBJ1-3
CDR3 DNA: TGTGCCAGCAGTCAACCTGTACGGGCACAGGGAAACACCATATATTTT
CDR3 protein: CASSQPVRAQGNTIYF

V gene: TRBV5-3
clone size: -
D gene: TRBD2
J gene: TRBJ2-5
CDR3 DNA: TGTGCCAGAAGCTTGGGTGGTAGCGGGAGGGGGAAGACCCAGTACTTC
CDR3 protein: CARSLGGSGRGKTQYF

V gene: TRBV5-6
clone size: few
D gene: TRBD1
J gene: TRBJ2-3
CDR3 DNA: TGTGCCAGCAGCTTGGTAGGGGGCTGGAGCACAGATACGCAGTATTTT
CDR3 protein: CASSLVGGWSTDTQYF